Listed below are T cell receptor beta chains from one sample, sequenced in a study of vaccination and CD4 T cells after COVID-19. TCRdb called the PCR reads again in MiXCR, with one record for every CDR3 protein. The profile shows approximately 14,000 distinct CDR3 sequences, more than 55% of them singletons. The input for sequencing was CD4+ T cells from blood, taken after SARS-CoV-2 vaccination. The receptors originated from a human donor who had recovered from COVID-19. CDR3s include the opening cysteine and the closing phenylalanine or tryptophan. The D gene is left open where the match is weak. Not every row has a clone size; where given, it reads once, few, many or a size class.

v_call	d_call	j_call	clone_size	cdr3_nt	cdr3_aa
TRBV6-1	NA	TRBJ1-3	NA	TGTGCCAGTTCTAGGGTAGCTGGAAACACCATATATTTT	CASSRVAGNTIYF
TRBV4-1	NA	TRBJ1-1	NA	TGCGCCAGCAGCCAACCCTACAATTACGACAGCGACTCTGAAGCTTTCTTT	CASSQPYNYDSDSEAFF
TRBV6-1	NA	TRBJ2-7	NA	TGTGCCAGCAGAGGGGCCAGGGGCGCCGGCTACGAGCAGTACTTC	CASRGARGAGYEQYF
TRBV6-1	TRBD1	TRBJ2-5	few	TGTGCCAGCAGAATAAACAGGGGCGTTGAGACCCAGTACTTC	CASRINRGVETQYF
TRBV2	NA	TRBJ1-2	NA	TGTGCCAGCAGTGCGGGGGCTAACTATGGCTACACCTTC	CASSAGANYGYTF
TRBV20-1	NA	TRBJ2-7	NA	TGCAGTGCTAGGTCGCAGGGAGATCTCGGCGAGCAGTACTTC	CSARSQGDLGEQYF
TRBV5-1	NA	TRBJ2-1	NA	TGCGCCAGCAGCGTAGTGAGCGGGCTGAGCTCCTACAATGAGCAGTTCTTC	CASSVVSGLSSYNEQFF
TRBV6-1	NA	TRBJ1-5	NA	TGTGCCAGCATGGTACAGGCAAATCAGCCCCAGCATTTT	CASMVQANQPQHF
TRBV6-1	NA	TRBJ1-2	NA	TGTGCCAGCAGTGAAGTGATGGGCGATGCAGGCTACACCTTC	CASSEVMGDAGYTF
TRBV20-1	NA	TRBJ2-1	once	TGCAGTGCTAGGGGCGGAAGCTCCTACAATGAGCAGTTCTTC	CSARGGSSYNEQFF
TRBV4-1	NA	TRBJ1-5	NA	TGCGCCAGCAGCCAAGATCGCAATAGCAATCAGCCCCAGCATTTT	CASSQDRNSNQPQHF
TRBV20-1	TRBD2	TRBJ2-1	few	TGCAGTGCTTTTCCACTAGCGGCAAGCTCCTACAATGAGCAGTTCTTC	CSAFPLAASSYNEQFF
TRBV20-1	NA	TRBJ2-1	NA	TGCAGTGCTAGTTGGGGTGTGGGACAAAACTACAATGAGCAGTTCTTC	CSASWGVGQNYNEQFF
TRBV6-2/TRBV6-3	NA	TRBJ2-5	NA	TGTGCCAGCAGTTACTCGCTTAGTGGGACCCAGTACTTC	CASSYSLSGTQYF
TRBV7-9	NA	TRBJ2-3	NA	TGTGCCAGCAGCTTGGGGGCTCTTAGCACAGATACGCAGTATTTT	CASSLGALSTDTQYF
TRBV6-5	NA	TRBJ1-4	NA	TGTGCCAGCAGTTTGGGCCTTAATGAAAAACTGTTTTTT	CASSLGLNEKLFF
TRBV28	NA	TRBJ1-5	few	TGTGCCAGCAGTTTGAGGGGGGGACGCCTTGGCTCTTCCCTATATCAGCCCCAGCATTTT	CASSLRGGRLGSSLYQPQHF
TRBV7-9	NA	TRBJ2-5	NA	TGTGCCAGCAGCCTATCGGACGGACAAGAGACCCAGTACTTC	CASSLSDGQETQYF
TRBV6-2/TRBV6-3	NA	TRBJ2-5	NA	TGTGCCAGCAGTTACTCGAATTCAGGGGAGACCCAGTACTTC	CASSYSNSGETQYF
TRBV20-1	NA	TRBJ2-7	NA	TGCAGTGTTACCGGGTCTAACTACGAGCAGTACTTC	CSVTGSNYEQYF
TRBV20-1	NA	TRBJ1-5	NA	TGCAGTGCTGGGGCTAACGATCAGCCCCAGCATTTT	CSAGANDQPQHF
TRBV20-1	NA	TRBJ2-3	few	TGCAGTGCTCCGGTGCTGGATACGCAGTATTTT	CSAPVLDTQYF
TRBV6-5	NA	TRBJ2-2	NA	TGTGCCAGCAGTTATCTGGATAACACCGGGGAGCTGTTTTTT	CASSYLDNTGELFF
TRBV6-5	NA	TRBJ1-2	NA	TGTGCCAGCAGTTACCCGCAACCGGGGACACGATATGGCTACACCTTC	CASSYPQPGTRYGYTF
TRBV27	TRBD2	TRBJ2-2	once	TGTGCCAGCACCAGGGGTAGGACTAGCGGAGCGGGGCACACCGGGGAGCTGTTTTTT	CASTRGRTSGAGHTGELFF
TRBV29-1	NA	TRBJ1-2	NA	TGCAGCGTTGAAGCTTTGCAGTATGGCTACACCTTC	CSVEALQYGYTF
TRBV28	NA	TRBJ2-7	once	TGTGCCAGCAGTTTAGTTGGAGAGGGGTACGAGCAGTACTTC	CASSLVGEGYEQYF
TRBV10-3	NA	TRBJ2-1	NA	TGTGCCATCAGTGCGGGTCCCGGCCTTAACAATGAGCAGTTCTTC	CAISAGPGLNNEQFF
TRBV6-1	TRBD2	TRBJ2-3	few	TGTGCCAGCAGACCGGGACTAGCGTCAGATACGCAGTATTTT	CASRPGLASDTQYF
TRBV15	NA	TRBJ1-3	NA	TGTGCCACCAGCAATAGACGGCTCTCTGGAAACACCATATATTTT	CATSNRRLSGNTIYF
TRBV5-8	TRBD2	TRBJ2-1	NA	TGTGCCAGCAGCGGGGCGGGAGAGGATTACAATGAGCAGTTCTTC	CASSGAGEDYNEQFF
TRBV28	NA	TRBJ1-1	once	TGTGCCAGCAGTGGCCTCCGGAGCACTGAAGCTTTCTTT	CASSGLRSTEAFF
TRBV6-1	TRBD1	TRBJ1-6	NA	TGTGCCAGCAGTAGCGCCCCCTCATACAGGGCACAGGGGTATTCACCCCTCCACTTT	CASSSAPSYRAQGYSPLHF
TRBV10-2	NA	TRBJ2-7	NA	TGCGCCAGCACCCCGGCGGGCTCGGTCTACGAGCAGTACTTC	CASTPAGSVYEQYF
TRBV6-1	NA	TRBJ1-6	few	TGTGCCAGCAAGGGGGGGTATAATTCACCCCTCCACTTT	CASKGGYNSPLHF
TRBV18	NA	TRBJ2-3	NA	TGTGCCAGCTCACCAACGGGAGGCACAGATACGCAGTATTTT	CASSPTGGTDTQYF
TRBV19	NA	TRBJ2-5	NA	TGTGCCAGTAGTACCGGATTGGGGGGGACCCAGTACTTC	CASSTGLGGTQYF
TRBV19	NA	TRBJ1-5	NA	TGTGCCAGTACTAGCAATCAGCCCCAGCATTTT	CASTSNQPQHF
TRBV20-1	TRBD1	TRBJ1-2	NA	TGCAGTGCTAGACCCCCTGGACAGGGAAAACATGGCTACACCTTC	CSARPPGQGKHGYTF
TRBV20-1	TRBD2	TRBJ2-5	few	TGCAGTGCTAGTGCGGGGGAAGAGACCCAGTACTTC	CSASAGEETQYF
TRBV20-1	TRBD1	TRBJ1-2	NA	TGCAGTGCTAGCCCGGGACAGGGAATAAATGGCTACACCTTC	CSASPGQGINGYTF
TRBV2	NA	TRBJ1-2	once	TGTGCCAGCAGTTCCGACAGCTATGGCTACACCTTC	CASSSDSYGYTF
TRBV19	NA	TRBJ1-1	few	TGTGCCAGTAGTACCAACACTGAAGCTTTCTTT	CASSTNTEAFF
TRBV28	NA	TRBJ1-6	once	TGTGCCAGCACTCCCTCCGGGTTCAATTCACCCCTCCACTTT	CASTPSGFNSPLHF
TRBV7-9	NA	TRBJ2-5	NA	TGTGCCAGCAGCCCGAACGTGGAGACCCAGTACTTC	CASSPNVETQYF
TRBV20-1	NA	TRBJ2-2	NA	TGCAGTGCTAGACGGGCAGGGTCGGTCACCGGGGAGCTGTTTTTT	CSARRAGSVTGELFF
TRBV28	NA	TRBJ2-2	NA	TGTGCCAGCACATTGCCTGGTTCTTGGAGGGCCAACACCGGGGAGCTGTTTTTT	CASTLPGSWRANTGELFF
TRBV20-1	TRBD2	TRBJ2-7	NA	TGCAGTGCTAGTTTGGTCCAGACTAGCGGGAGGGGCGAGCAGTACTTC	CSASLVQTSGRGEQYF
TRBV5-8	TRBD2	TRBJ2-5	NA	TGTGCCAGCAGCTACGGACTAGCGGGAGTCATAGAGACCCAGTACTTC	CASSYGLAGVIETQYF
TRBV6-5	NA	TRBJ1-3	few	TGTGCCAGCAGTTACTCAGGAAACACCATATATTTT	CASSYSGNTIYF
TRBV20-1	TRBD2	TRBJ2-2	few	TGCAGTGCTAGAAGCGGGAGTGGCACCGGGGAGCTGTTTTTT	CSARSGSGTGELFF
TRBV28	TRBD2	TRBJ2-2	few	TGTGCCAGCAGTTTTACGGGTCTAGCGGGGAACACCGGGGAGCTGTTTTTT	CASSFTGLAGNTGELFF
TRBV21-1	NA	TRBJ2-2	once	TGTGCCAGCAGCAAAAAGGGGGGACTAGCGGGACACAATGGGAACACCGGGGAGCTGTTTTTT	CASSKKGGLAGHNGNTGELFF
TRBV7-8	NA	TRBJ1-5	NA	TGTGCCAGCAGCTTACGGAATAGCAATCAGCCCCAGCATTTT	CASSLRNSNQPQHF